This T cell receptor beta chain emerged from a study of T cells in Graves' hyperthyroidism and ophthalmopathy. V was trimmed by 4 bases and J by 5 bases, leaving 12 bases between them. The CDR3 extends over 14 amino acids. Germline CDR1 and CDR2: SGHNT and YYREEE (reference sequence). The source material, RNA transcripts, was used to amplify TCR beta CDR3 regions. During a first-round RT-PCR of the TCR CDR3, the HTBI primer set was used. MiXCR, run by TCRdb on the multiplex PCR reads, gives a single entry per CDR3 protein. Seen here are fewer than 500,000 distinct CDR3 sequences, around an eighth observed once, and the top ten hold about 20%.

V and J are TRBV5-4 and TRBJ2-2, with D perhaps TRBD1 (6 bases). This sequence originates from a man in his thirties or forties with Graves' hyperthyroidism that later progressed to Graves' ophthalmopathy. Sequenced input: blood. The CDR3, as DNA: TGTGCCAGCAGCAAAGGGGGAGAGACCGGGGAGCTGTTTTTT. Translating gives CASSKGGETGELFF.